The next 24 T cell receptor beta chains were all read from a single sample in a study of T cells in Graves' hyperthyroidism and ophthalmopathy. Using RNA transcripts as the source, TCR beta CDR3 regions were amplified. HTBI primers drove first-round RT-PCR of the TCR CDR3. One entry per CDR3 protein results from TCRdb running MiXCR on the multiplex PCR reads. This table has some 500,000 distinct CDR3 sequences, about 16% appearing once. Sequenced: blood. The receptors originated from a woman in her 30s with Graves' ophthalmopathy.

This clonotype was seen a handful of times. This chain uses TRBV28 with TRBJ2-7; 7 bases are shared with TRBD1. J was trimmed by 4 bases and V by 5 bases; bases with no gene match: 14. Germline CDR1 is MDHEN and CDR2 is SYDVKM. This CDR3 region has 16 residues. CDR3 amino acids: CASSPRRTGIRYEQYF. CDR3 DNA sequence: TGTGCCAGCAGTCCACGCCGGACAGGTATCCGGTACGAGCAGTACTTC. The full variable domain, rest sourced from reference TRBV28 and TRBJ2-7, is DVKVTQSSRYLVKRTGEKVFLECVQDMDHENMFWYRQDPGLGLRLIYFSYDVKMKEKGDIPEGYSVSREKKERFSLILESASTNQTSMYLCASSPRRTGIRYEQYFGPGTRLTVT.

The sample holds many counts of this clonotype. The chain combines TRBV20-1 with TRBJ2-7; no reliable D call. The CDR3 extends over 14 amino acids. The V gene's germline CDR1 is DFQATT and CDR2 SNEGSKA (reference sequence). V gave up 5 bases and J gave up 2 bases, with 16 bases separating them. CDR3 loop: CSAHQLGKPYEQYF. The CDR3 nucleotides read TGCAGTGCTCACCAACTTGGGAAGCCCTACGAGCAGTACTTC.

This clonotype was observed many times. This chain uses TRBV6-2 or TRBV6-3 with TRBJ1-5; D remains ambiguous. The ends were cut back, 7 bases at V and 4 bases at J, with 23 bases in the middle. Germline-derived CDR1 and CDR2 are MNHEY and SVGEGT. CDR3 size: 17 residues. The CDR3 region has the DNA TGTGCCAGCAACACCCGATTTAGGCAGTTTACGAATCAGCCCCAGCATTTT. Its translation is CASNTRFRQFTNQPQHF.

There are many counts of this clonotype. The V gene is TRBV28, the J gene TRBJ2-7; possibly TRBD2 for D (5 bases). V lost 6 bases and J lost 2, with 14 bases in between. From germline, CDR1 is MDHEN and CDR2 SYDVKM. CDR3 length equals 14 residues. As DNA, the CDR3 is TGTGCCAGCAGGCCCCATGGAGGACCCTACGAGCAGTACTTC. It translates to CASRPHGGPYEQYF.

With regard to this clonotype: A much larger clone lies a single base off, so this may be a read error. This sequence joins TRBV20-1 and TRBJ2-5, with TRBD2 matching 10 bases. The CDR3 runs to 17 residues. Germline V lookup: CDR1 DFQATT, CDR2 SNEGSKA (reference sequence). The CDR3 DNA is TGCAGTACTAGCTCTAGCGGGAGTATGGCGTACCAAGAGACCCAGTACTTC. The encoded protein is CSTSSSGSMAYQETQYF.

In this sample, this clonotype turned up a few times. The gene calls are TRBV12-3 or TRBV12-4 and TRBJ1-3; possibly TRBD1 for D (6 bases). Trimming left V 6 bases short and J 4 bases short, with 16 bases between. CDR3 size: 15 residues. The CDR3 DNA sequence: TGTGCCAGCAGGGACTTAAGACAGGAGGGAAACACCATATATTTT. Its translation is CASRDLRQEGNTIYF.

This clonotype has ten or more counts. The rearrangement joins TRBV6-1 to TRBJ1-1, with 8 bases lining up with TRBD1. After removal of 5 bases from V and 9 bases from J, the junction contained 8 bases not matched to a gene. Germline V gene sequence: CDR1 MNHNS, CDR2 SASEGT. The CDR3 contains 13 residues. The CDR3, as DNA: TGTGCCAGCAGTTCAAACAGGGGGATGCAAGCTTTCTTT. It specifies CASSSNRGMQAFF.

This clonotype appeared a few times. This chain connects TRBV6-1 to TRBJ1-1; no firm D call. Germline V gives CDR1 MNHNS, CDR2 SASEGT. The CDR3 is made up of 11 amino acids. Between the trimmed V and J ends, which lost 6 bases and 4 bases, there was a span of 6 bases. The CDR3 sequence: CASSHSTEAFF. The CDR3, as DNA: TGTGCCAGCAGCCACAGCACTGAAGCTTTCTTT.

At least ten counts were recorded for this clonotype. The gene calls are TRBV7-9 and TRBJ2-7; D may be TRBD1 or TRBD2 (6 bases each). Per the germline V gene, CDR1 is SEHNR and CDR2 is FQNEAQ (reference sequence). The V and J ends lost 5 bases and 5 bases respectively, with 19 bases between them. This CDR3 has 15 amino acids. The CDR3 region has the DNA TGTGCCAGCAGCCAAGGGGGGACCGCGTTTAACGAGCAGTACTTC. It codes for CASSQGGTAFNEQYF.

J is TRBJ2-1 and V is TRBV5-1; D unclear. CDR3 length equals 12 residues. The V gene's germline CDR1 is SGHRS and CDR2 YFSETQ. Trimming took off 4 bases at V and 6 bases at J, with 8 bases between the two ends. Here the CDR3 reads CASSDSGNEQFF. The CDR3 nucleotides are TGCGCCAGCAGCGACTCAGGCAATGAGCAGTTCTTC.

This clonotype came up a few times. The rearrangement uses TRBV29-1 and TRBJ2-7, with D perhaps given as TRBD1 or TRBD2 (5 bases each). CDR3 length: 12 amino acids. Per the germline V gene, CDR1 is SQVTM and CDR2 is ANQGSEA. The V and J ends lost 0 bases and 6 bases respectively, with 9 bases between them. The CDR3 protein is CSVEDGGSEQYF. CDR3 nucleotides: TGCAGCGTTGAAGATGGGGGAAGCGAGCAGTACTTC.

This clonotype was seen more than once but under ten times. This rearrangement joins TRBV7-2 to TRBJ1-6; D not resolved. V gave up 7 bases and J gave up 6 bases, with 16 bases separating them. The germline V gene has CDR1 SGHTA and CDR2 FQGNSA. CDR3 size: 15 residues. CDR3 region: CASTSREGTNSPLHF. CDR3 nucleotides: TGTGCCAGCACCTCGCGGGAGGGAACTAATTCACCCCTCCACTTT.

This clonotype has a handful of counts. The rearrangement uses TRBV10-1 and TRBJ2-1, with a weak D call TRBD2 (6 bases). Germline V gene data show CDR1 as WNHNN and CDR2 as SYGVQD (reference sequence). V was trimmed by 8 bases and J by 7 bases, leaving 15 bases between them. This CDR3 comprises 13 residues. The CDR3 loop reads CASDSGLGNEQFF. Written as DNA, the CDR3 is TGCGCCAGCGATAGCGGCCTTGGTAATGAGCAGTTCTTC.

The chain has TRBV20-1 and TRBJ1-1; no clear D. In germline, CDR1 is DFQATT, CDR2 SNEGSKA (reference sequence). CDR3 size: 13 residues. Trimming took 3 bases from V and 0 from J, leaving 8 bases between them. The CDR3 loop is CSASSVMNTEAFF. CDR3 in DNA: TGCAGTGCTAGTTCGGTAATGAACACTGAAGCTTTCTTT.

CDR3 nucleotides: TGTGCCAGCAGCCAAGTCAGGGAAAAGGACAATGAGCAGTTCTTC. The encoded protein is CASSQVREKDNEQFF. The gene calls are TRBV4-2 and TRBJ2-1; weak D call: TRBD1 (5 bases). V lost 1 base and J lost 5, with 12 bases in between. Germline values: CDR1 LGHNA, CDR2 YNFKEQ. The CDR3 sequence is 15 residues long.

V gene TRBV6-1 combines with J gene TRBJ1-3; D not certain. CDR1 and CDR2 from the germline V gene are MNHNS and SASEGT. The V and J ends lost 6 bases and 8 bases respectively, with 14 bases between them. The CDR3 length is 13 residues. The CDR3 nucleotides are TGTGCCAGCAGCCAGTCCGCCGGGTACACCATATATTTT. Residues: CASSQSAGYTIYF.

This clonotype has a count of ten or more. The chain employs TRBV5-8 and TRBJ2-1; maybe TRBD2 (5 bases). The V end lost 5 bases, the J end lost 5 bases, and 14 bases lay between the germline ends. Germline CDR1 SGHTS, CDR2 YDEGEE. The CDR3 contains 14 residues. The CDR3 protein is CASSSSRENNEQFF. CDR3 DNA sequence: TGTGCCAGCAGTTCGAGCCGGGAAAACAATGAGCAGTTCTTC. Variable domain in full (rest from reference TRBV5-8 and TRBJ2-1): EAGVTQSPTHLIKTRGQQATLRCSPISGHTSVYWYQQALGLGLQFLLWYDEGEERNRGNFPPRFSGRQFPNYSSELNVNALELEDSALYLCASSSSRENNEQFFGPGTRLTVL.

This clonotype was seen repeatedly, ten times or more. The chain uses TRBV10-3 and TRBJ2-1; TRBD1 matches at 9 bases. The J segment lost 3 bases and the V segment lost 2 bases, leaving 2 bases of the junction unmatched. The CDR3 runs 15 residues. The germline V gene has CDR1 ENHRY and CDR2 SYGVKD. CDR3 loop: CAISEAGQGYNEQFF. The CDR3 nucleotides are TGTGCCATCAGTGAGGCGGGACAGGGCTACAATGAGCAGTTCTTC.

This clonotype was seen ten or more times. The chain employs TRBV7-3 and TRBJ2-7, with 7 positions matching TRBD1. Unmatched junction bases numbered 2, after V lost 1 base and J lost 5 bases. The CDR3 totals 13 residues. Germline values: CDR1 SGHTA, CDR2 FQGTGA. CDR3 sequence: CASSLMGTDEQYF. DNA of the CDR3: TGTGCCAGCAGCTTAATGGGGACAGACGAGCAGTACTTC.

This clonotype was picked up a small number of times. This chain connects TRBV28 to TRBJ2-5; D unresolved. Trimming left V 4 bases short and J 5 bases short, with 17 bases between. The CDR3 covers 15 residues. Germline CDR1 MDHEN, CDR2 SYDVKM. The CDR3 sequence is CASSYFSVLGETQYF. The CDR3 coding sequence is TGTGCCAGCAGTTACTTCTCGGTGCTGGGGGAGACCCAGTACTTC.

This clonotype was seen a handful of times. The CDR3 DNA follows: TGTGCCAGCAATCCCCAGGGGGCGATGACTTACGAGCAGTACTTC. Translation gives CASNPQGAMTYEQYF. V usage is TRBV28 and J usage is TRBJ2-7, with 8 bases matching TRBD1. CDR3 length: 15 residues. The germline V gene has CDR1 MDHEN and CDR2 SYDVKM. V dropped 7 bases and J dropped 4; count of bases not matched to a gene: 12. The full variable domain, in which reference TRBV28 and TRBJ2-7 provide the parts outside the CDR3, is DVKVTQSSRYLVKRTGEKVFLECVQDMDHENMFWYRQDPGLGLRLIYFSYDVKMKEKGDIPEGYSVSREKKERFSLILESASTNQTSMYLCASNPQGAMTYEQYFGPGTRLTVT.

The chain's CDR3 is CSAPRRGNTGELFF. CDR3 coding DNA: TGCAGTGCGCCTCGTAGGGGAAACACCGGGGAGCTGTTTTTT. This rearrangement joins TRBV20-1 to TRBJ2-2, with D possibly matching TRBD1 (5 bases). Trimming removed 6 bases from V and 2 bases from J, with 13 bases in between. CDR1 and CDR2 from the germline V gene are DFQATT and SNEGSKA (reference sequence). The CDR3 extends over 14 amino acids.

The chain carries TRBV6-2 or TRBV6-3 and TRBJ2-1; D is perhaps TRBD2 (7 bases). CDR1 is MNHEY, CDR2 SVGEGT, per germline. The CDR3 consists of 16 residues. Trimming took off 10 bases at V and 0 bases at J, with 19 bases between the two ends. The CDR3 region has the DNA TGTGCCACCCGGGGGCTAGCGGATACCTCCTACAATGAGCAGTTCTTC. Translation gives CATRGLADTSYNEQFF.

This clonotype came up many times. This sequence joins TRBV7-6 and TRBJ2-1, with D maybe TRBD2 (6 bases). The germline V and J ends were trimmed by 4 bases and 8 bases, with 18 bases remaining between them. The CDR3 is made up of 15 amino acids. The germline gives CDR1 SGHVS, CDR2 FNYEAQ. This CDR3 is CASSSLPGPGDEQFF. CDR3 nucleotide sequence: TGTGCCAGCAGCTCCCTACCCGGTCCGGGGGATGAGCAGTTCTTC. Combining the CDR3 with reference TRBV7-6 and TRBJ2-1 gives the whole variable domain GAGVSQSPRYKVTKRGQDVALRCDPISGHVSLYWYRQALGQGPEFLTYFNYEAQQDKSGLPNDRFSAERPEGSISTLTIQRTEQRDSAMYRCASSSLPGPGDEQFFGPGTRLTVL.